One sample yielded the 23 T cell receptor beta chains listed below, sequenced in a study of vaccination effects on CD4 cells after COVID-19. Assay used: immunoSEQ multiplex PCR; TCRdb lists only in-frame clones, some missing. This sample has tens of thousands of clones, with over 70% found just once. Peptide-pool stimulation followed by sequencing identified expanded antigen-specific CD4+ clonotypes in the ViraFEST assay. Once cultured for approximately ten days, the cells underwent separation to obtain CD4+ T cells. Having tested negative for nucleocapsid antibodies, the vaccine recipients showed no prior SARS-CoV-2 infection. Antigen specificity for these receptors is unknown. The starting material was CD4+ T cells from PBMCs cultured with SARS-CoV-2 spike peptides, obtained before COVID-19 vaccination. Receptor source: a human donor who received a COVID-19 vaccine.

The genes are TRBV18 and TRBJ2-3, with 7 bases identical to TRBD1. Germline V gene data show CDR1 as KGHSH and CDR2 as LQKENI. V dropped 5 bases and J dropped 0; count of bases not matched to a gene: 11. CDR3 size: 17 residues. CDR3 protein: CASSANRGGASTDTQYF. The CDR3 bases are TGTGCCAGCTCAGCGAACAGAGGGGGCGCGAGCACAGATACGCAGTATTTT. Supplemented by reference TRBV18 and TRBJ2-3, the full variable domain reads NAGVMQNPRHLVRRRGQEARLRCSPMKGHSHVYWYRQLPEEGLKFMVYLQKENIIDESGMPKERFSAEFPKEGPSILRIQQVVRGDSAAYFCASSANRGGASTDTQYFGPGTRLTVL.

The chain employs TRBV2 and TRBJ2-7; 7 bases map to TRBD2. The CDR3 spans 15 residues. J was trimmed by 4 bases and V by 2 bases; bases with no gene match: 8. Germline V lookup: CDR1 SNHLY, CDR2 FYNNEI. The DNA of the CDR3 is TGTGCCAGCAGTGAAAGTCTGGGGACTATATACGAGCAGTACGTC. Amino acid sequence: CASSESLGTIYEQYV.

This chain links TRBV9 with TRBJ2-3; 10 bases map to TRBD1. With V trimmed by 3 bases and J by 4 bases, 8 bases remained unmatched. This CDR3 is 16 amino acids long. Germline CDR1 reads SGDLS; CDR2 reads YYNGEE. This CDR3 is CASSDISGQGSDTQYF. DNA of the CDR3: TGTGCCAGCAGCGACATTTCGGGACAGGGGTCAGATACGCAGTATTTT.

V usage is TRBV28 and J usage is TRBJ2-1; 8 bases are shared with TRBD2. The V gene end was trimmed by 7 bases and the J gene end by 0 bases; junction bases not matched to a gene: 11. Germline V gene lookup returns CDR1 MDHEN and CDR2 SYDVKM. The CDR3 spans 17 residues. The chain's CDR3 is CASTSGGRPSSYNEQFF. DNA of the CDR3: TGTGCCAGCACCTCGGGGGGGAGACCCAGCTCCTACAATGAGCAGTTCTTC.

This chain links TRBV10-3 with TRBJ2-7; the D gene could be TRBD1 or TRBD2 (5 bases each). Germline assignment: CDR1 ENHRY and CDR2 SYGVKD. Trimming left V 0 bases short and J 6 bases short, with 15 bases between. This CDR3 is built from 15 residues. CDR3 region: CAISESPGRGFEQYV. The CDR3 DNA is TGTGCCATCAGTGAGTCTCCGGGACGTGGCTTCGAGCAGTACGTC.

V and J are TRBV10-1 and TRBJ2-3; D is perhaps TRBD1 or TRBD2 (5 bases each). V was pared by 6 bases and J by 0 bases, with 10 bases between. This CDR3 comprises 14 residues. The germline CDR1 and CDR2 sequences are WNHNN and SYGVQD (reference sequence). The CDR3 spells CASSGTASTDTQYF. The CDR3 nucleotides read TGCGCCAGCAGCGGGACCGCAAGCACAGATACGCAGTATTTT.

The J gene is TRBJ2-5, the V gene TRBV5-6, with 14 bases matching TRBD2. V gave up 2 bases and J gave up 5 bases; unmatched junction bases: 5. This CDR3 has 16 residues. Germline loops: CDR1 SGHDT, CDR2 YYEEEE. The DNA of the CDR3 is TGTGCCAGCAGCTTCCGGACTAGCGGGGGGTGGGAGACCCAGTACTTC. It translates to CASSFRTSGGWETQYF.

This clone has more than one count but fewer than ten. The genes are TRBV6-6 and TRBJ2-5; no definite D call. The CDR3 totals 14 residues. Per germline, CDR1 MNHNY and CDR2 SVGAGI (reference sequence). V was trimmed by 3 bases and J by 1 base, leaving 9 bases between them. The CDR3 loop is CASSYGQAQETQYF. In DNA, the CDR3 is TGTGCCAGCAGTTATGGGCAGGCCCAAGAGACCCAGTACTTC.

This CDR3 is CASGLVLSRDSGNTIYF. CDR3 in DNA: TGTGCTAGTGGTTTGGTACTTTCCAGGGACTCTGGAAACACCATATATTTT. The V gene is TRBV12-5, the J gene TRBJ1-3, with D possibly matching TRBD1 (5 bases). The germline V gene has CDR1 LGHNT and CDR2 FRNRAP. There are 17 residues in the CDR3. V lost 0 bases to trimming and J lost 0 bases, with 12 bases between them.

The V gene is TRBV7-2, the J gene TRBJ1-1; 7 bases fit TRBD1. The CDR3 sequence is 15 residues long. Trimming cost V 4 bases and J 1 base; bases outside gene matches: 6. Germline V gives CDR1 SGHTA, CDR2 FQGNSA. CDR3 in amino acids: CASSSQRQGNTEAFF. The CDR3 DNA follows: TGTGCCAGCAGCTCTCAAAGACAGGGGAACACTGAAGCTTTCTTT.

This sequence joins TRBV5-4 and TRBJ2-6; D might be TRBD1 (6 bases). Trimming pared 3 bases from V and 2 bases from J, leaving 9 bases between. In germline, CDR1 is SGHNT, CDR2 YYREEE (reference sequence). This CDR3 contains 15 residues. CDR3 region: CASSSNRAGANVLTF. CDR3 bases: TGTGCCAGCAGCTCGAACAGGGCTGGGGCCAACGTCCTGACTTTC.

J is TRBJ1-5 and V is TRBV4-1, with 9 bases that match TRBD1. The length of the CDR3 is 15 residues. The germline gives CDR1 MGHRA, CDR2 YSYEKL. The J segment lost 5 bases and the V segment lost 1 base, leaving 3 bases of the junction unmatched. The CDR3 protein is CASSQVWTGDQPQHF. The CDR3 DNA follows: TGCGCCAGCAGCCAAGTCTGGACAGGGGATCAGCCCCAGCATTTT.

This CDR3 reads CATSTRVWSYEQYV. CDR3 nucleotides: TGTGCCACCAGTACCCGGGTATGGTCCTACGAGCAGTACGTC. The chain couples TRBV24-1 to TRBJ2-7; unclear D gene. CDR3 length: 14 residues. The V end was cut by 6 bases, the J end by 1 base, with 12 bases between. CDR1 is KGHDR, CDR2 SFDVKD, per germline.

The gene calls are TRBV15 and TRBJ2-6; TRBD2 is a possible D gene (5 bases). Germline-derived CDR1 and CDR2 are LNHNV and YYDKDF (reference sequence). V was pared by 5 bases and J by 1 base, with 12 bases between. The CDR3 totals 16 residues. In DNA, the CDR3 is TGTGCCACCAGCCGGGAATCGGGTTCTGGGGCCAACGTCCTGACTTTC. Residues: CATSRESGSGANVLTF.

This rearrangement joins TRBV29-1 to TRBJ2-5; D not resolved. This CDR3 is built from 12 residues. Germline V lookup: CDR1 SQVTM, CDR2 ANQGSEA. With 5 bases removed from V and 1 base from J, the gap between germline ends came to 8 bases. The CDR3 bases are TGCAGCGTTTCCGAGAGCCAAGAGACCCAGTACTTC. It is translated as CSVSESQETQYF.

The V and J genes are TRBV18 and TRBJ1-1; D gene ambiguous. The V gene's germline CDR1 is KGHSH and CDR2 LQKENI. The V and J ends lost 2 bases and 3 bases respectively, with 16 bases between them. This CDR3 is 16 amino acids long. The CDR3 sequence is CASSPDGFRSDTEAFF. The CDR3 DNA follows: TGTGCCAGCTCACCAGATGGTTTTCGCTCCGACACTGAAGCTTTCTTT.

The chain links TRBV11-3 to TRBJ2-3, with unresolved D. Germline V CDR1 and CDR2: SGHNT, YENEEA. The CDR3 contains 13 residues. Trimming removed 3 bases at V and 0 bases at J, with 4 bases between. CDR3 sequence: CASSFSSTDTQYF. The CDR3 DNA follows: TGTGCCAGCAGCTTTTCAAGCACAGATACGCAGTATTTT.

This chain joins TRBV2 and TRBJ1-4; D gene unclear. V lost 3 bases, J lost 0 bases, and 5 bases lay in between. The length of the CDR3 is 14 residues. CDR1 and CDR2 (germline): SNHLY, FYNNEI. CDR3: CASSESATNEKLFF. Here the CDR3 DNA reads TGTGCCAGCAGTGAGAGTGCAACTAATGAAAAACTGTTTTTT. The full variable domain, rest sourced from reference TRBV2 and TRBJ1-4, is EPEVTQTPSHQVTQMGQEVILRCVPISNHLYFYWYRQILGQKVEFLVSFYNNEISEKSEIFDDQFSVERPDGSNFTLKIRSTKLEDSAMYFCASSESATNEKLFFGSGTQLSVL.

The chain is built from TRBV7-9 and TRBJ1-1; perhaps TRBD1 as D (5 bases). V dropped 5 bases and J dropped 4 bases, with 17 bases sitting between them. Looked up from germline, CDR1 is SEHNR and CDR2 is FQNEAQ (reference sequence). The length of the CDR3 is 15 residues. CDR3 sequence: CASSTSNGGFTEAFF. Here the CDR3 DNA reads TGTGCCAGCAGCACTAGTAATGGGGGTTTCACTGAAGCTTTCTTT. Full variable domain (outside the CDR3, taken from reference TRBV7-9 and TRBJ1-1): DTGVSQNPRHKITKRGQNVTFRCDPISEHNRLYWYRQTLGQGPEFLTYFQNEAQLEKSRLLSDRFSAERPKGSFSTLEIQRTEQGDSAMYLCASSTSNGGFTEAFFGQGTRLTVV.

DNA for the CDR3: TGTGCCAGCTCACCGCCGTGGGCCTCTAACTATGGCTACACCTTC. The encoded protein is CASSPPWASNYGYTF. The rearrangement uses TRBV18 and TRBJ1-2; no reliable D call. Germline loops: CDR1 KGHSH, CDR2 LQKENI. V was shortened by 3 bases and J by 0 bases, with 11 bases between the two germline ends. The CDR3 extends over 15 amino acids.

Only a few counts were recorded for this clone. The chain links TRBV2 to TRBJ1-1; D call uncertain. CDR3 length: 13 amino acids. Germline values: CDR1 SNHLY, CDR2 FYNNEI. V dropped 3 bases and J dropped 6 bases, with 11 bases sitting between them. CDR3 in amino acids: CASSDRGVAEAFF. The CDR3 DNA is TGTGCCAGCAGTGATCGGGGTGTGGCTGAAGCTTTCTTT.

The V call is TRBV6-1, the J call TRBJ1-3; a possible D gene is TRBD1 (6 bases). V gave up 1 base and J gave up 3 bases, with 10 bases separating them. This CDR3 spans 15 amino acids. In germline, CDR1 is MNHNS, CDR2 SASEGT. CDR3 nucleotides: TGTGCCAGCAGTGAAGGGGGGGCTGGTGGAAACACCATATATTTT. As protein: CASSEGGAGGNTIYF.

J is TRBJ2-1 and V is TRBV19; D gene ambiguous. This CDR3 has 14 residues. Germline CDR1 is LNHDA and CDR2 is SQIVND (reference sequence). V was trimmed by 2 bases and J by 4 bases, leaving 9 bases between them. In DNA, the CDR3 is TGTGCCAGTAGTATACCCACCTATTACAATGAGCAGTTCTTC. This sequence encodes CASSIPTYYNEQFF.